The entry below describes one T cell receptor (beta chain). This entry is derived from a study of control samples from healthy donors and cancer patients. Per the germline V gene, CDR1 is KGHSH and CDR2 is LQKENI. The ends were cut back, 2 bases at V and 0 bases at J, with 6 bases in the middle. The CDR3 covers 14 residues. Measured with immunoSEQ multiplex PCR; TCRdb has only the in-frame clones, and not every one. The repertoire includes over 150,000 clones, 96% of them detected once, and approximately 0.93% sits in the top ten. Sample: blood. The chain employs TRBV18 and TRBJ2-3; D is undetermined. The sequence was obtained from a woman aged 25 to 39 in good health. For the CDR3, the DNA is TGTGCCAGCTCACCAGTCGAGAGCACAGATACGCAGTATTTT. Its translation: CASSPVESTDTQYF.